This T cell receptor beta chain came from a study of CD8 T cells in Susac syndrome (dated by TCRdb to about 2019). Regarding the complete study: Repertoire sequencing was used to test whether CD8+ T cell activation and differentiation in Susac syndrome was antigen driven.

There are 12 amino acids in the CDR3, from cysteine to phenylalanine inclusive. Only the CDR3 part of the read is kept: 36 bases, read in frame from the first base. Cut back by 1 base and 5 bases, the V and J ends lie 5 bases apart. Looking up the germline V gene (reference sequence) yields CDR1 LGHDT and CDR2 YNNKEL. General study outcomes and caveats: The study acknowledged that relatively few individuals were included in the TCR sequencing and HLA analysis.

Details on this clonotype: This receptor's antigen is unknown. Within one base of it there is no much larger clone, and no base qualities were kept.

High-throughput TCR beta sequencing profiled peripheral blood CD8+ and CD4+ T cells from healthy donors, Susac syndrome patients and multiple sclerosis patients. Healthy donors were age- and sex-matched controls. Bulk CD8+ and CD4+ T cells were purified by magnetic negative isolation, whereas CD8+ TEMRA cells were enriched by FACS. Blood was drawn into EDTA tubes, processed within 24 hours, and PBMCs were isolated by density gradient centrifugation. PBMCs intended for TCR sequencing were cryopreserved in liquid nitrogen and were subsequently thawed in a 37 degrees C water bath. The sorted or isolated CD4+, CD8+ and CD8+ TEMRA cells had a purity of 90% or higher. RNA was extracted using the RNeasy kit, and roughly 0.45 to 1 ug of the RNA was reverse transcribed with random hexamers. The immunoSEQ multiplex PCR assay, covering 54 Vbeta and 13 Jbeta segments, was used to amplify TCR beta CDR3 regions. PCR amplification bias was corrected by using a synthetic template baseline for primer optimization and computational correction. On the authors' methods: Reads were annotated to V, D and J genes according to IMGT and were analyzed with immunoSEQ Analyzer, with only productive sequences retained. To calculate clonality, Shannon entropy was normalized by log2 of the number of productive unique sequences and then subtracted from one. For each patient and control, public and private clones were evaluated within the 100 most prevalent clones. Clones were defined as Susac-specific if absent from the healthy and MS cohorts, from 900 to 1,200 published viral clones and from other ImmuneACCESS disease sequences. TCRdb reworked the public reads: Q25 trimming with fastp, MiXCR clone assembly, productive beta chains retained. Rows with one shared CDR3 protein collapse into an entry with the most common genes and DNA. For this entry, the V and J calls and clone size follow TCRdb and not the study's own pipeline. Counted in this sample were about 200,000 distinct CDR3 sequences; roughly 94% of them appeared once. The ten biggest clones cover about 0.094% of the sample.

Sequencing was performed on CD4+ T cells from PBMCs. The chain couples TRBV3-1 to TRBJ2-5; the D gene identity is not certain. The sequence was obtained from a human donor in good health. The sequenced DNA: TGTGCCAGCAGCCAAGTAATCGAGACCCAGTACTTC. This encodes CASSQVIETQYF.